Listed here is a single TCR beta chain. RNA amounts of roughly 0.5 to 1 ug underwent reverse transcription with random hexamers. TCRdb recomputed calls from the immunoSEQ multiplex PCR reads with MiXCR, one row per CDR3 protein. This table has about 200,000 distinct CDR3 sequences, nearly 95% appearing once. Negative isolation was applied to CD8+ and CD4+ T cells, and FACS enrichment was applied to TEMRA cells. This record comes from a study of CD8 T cells in Susac syndrome. The specimen sequenced was CD4+ T cells from PBMCs. This sequence was found in a human donor with multiple sclerosis.

The CDR3 reads CASGGGVRGDQPQHF. The CDR3 DNA reads as TGTGCCAGCGGTGGTGGGGTCCGAGGGGATCAGCCCCAGCATTTT. V is TRBV12-3 or TRBV12-4 and J is TRBJ1-5; possibly TRBD1 for D (5 bases). The CDR3 has 15 residues. V lost 8 bases, J lost 5 bases, and 19 bases lay in between.